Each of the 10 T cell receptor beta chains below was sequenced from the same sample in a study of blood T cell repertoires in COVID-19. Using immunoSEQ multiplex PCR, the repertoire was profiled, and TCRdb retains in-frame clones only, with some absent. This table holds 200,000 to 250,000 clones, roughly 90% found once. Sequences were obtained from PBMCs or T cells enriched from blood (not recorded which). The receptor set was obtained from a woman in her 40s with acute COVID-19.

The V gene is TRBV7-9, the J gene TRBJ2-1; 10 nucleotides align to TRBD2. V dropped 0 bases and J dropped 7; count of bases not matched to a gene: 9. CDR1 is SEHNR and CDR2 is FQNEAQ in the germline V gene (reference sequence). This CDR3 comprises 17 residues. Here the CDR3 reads CASSLASGGALGNEQFF. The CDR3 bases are TGTGCCAGCAGCTTAGCCAGCGGGGGGGCCCTTGGGAATGAGCAGTTCTTC.

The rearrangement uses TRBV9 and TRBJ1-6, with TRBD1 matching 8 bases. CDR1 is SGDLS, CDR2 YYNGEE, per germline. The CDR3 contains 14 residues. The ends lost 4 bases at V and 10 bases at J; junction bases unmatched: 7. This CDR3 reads CASSSGQGSSPLHF. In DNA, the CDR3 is TGTGCCAGCAGCTCCGGACAGGGTAGCTCACCCCTCCACTTT.

CDR3 residues: CASSLKAFGELFF. The CDR3 DNA follows: TGTGCCAGCAGCTTAAAAGCTTTCGGGGAGCTGTTTTTT. The chain couples TRBV7-9 to TRBJ2-2; no clear D. Germline V lookup: CDR1 SEHNR, CDR2 FQNEAQ (reference sequence). The CDR3 runs to 13 residues. V lost 2 bases to trimming and J lost 7 bases, with 8 bases between them.

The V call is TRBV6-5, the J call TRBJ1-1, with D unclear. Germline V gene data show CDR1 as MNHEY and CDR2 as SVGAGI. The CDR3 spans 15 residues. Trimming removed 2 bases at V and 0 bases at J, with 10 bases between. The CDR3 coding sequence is TGTGCCAGCAGTTACCTGCCCAACATGAACACTGAAGCTTTCTTT. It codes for CASSYLPNMNTEAFF.

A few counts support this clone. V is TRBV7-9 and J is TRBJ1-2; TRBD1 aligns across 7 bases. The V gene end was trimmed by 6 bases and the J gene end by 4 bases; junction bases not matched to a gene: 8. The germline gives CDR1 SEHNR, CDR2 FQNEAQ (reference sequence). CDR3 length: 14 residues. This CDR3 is CASSRLGGAYGYTF. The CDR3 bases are TGTGCCAGCAGTCGTCTAGGGGGCGCCTATGGCTACACCTTC.

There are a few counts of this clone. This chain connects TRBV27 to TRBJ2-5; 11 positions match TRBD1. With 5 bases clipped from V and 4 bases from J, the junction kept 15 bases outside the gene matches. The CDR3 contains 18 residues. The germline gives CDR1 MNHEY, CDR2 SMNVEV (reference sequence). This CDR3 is CASSKPRGGTGGIETQYF. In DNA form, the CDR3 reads TGTGCCAGCAGTAAACCCCGGGGAGGGACAGGGGGTATAGAGACCCAGTACTTC.

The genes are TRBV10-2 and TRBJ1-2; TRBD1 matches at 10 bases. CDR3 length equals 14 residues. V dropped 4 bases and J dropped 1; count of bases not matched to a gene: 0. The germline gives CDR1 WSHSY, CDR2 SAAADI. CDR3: CASSGDRGNYGYTF. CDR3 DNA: TGCGCCAGCAGTGGGGACAGGGGTAACTATGGCTACACCTTC.

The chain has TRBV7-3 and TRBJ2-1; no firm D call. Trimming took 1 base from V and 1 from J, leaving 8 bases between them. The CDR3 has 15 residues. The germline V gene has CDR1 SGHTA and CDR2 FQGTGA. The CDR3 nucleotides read TGTGCCAGCAGCTTAATCCACTCATCCTACAATGAGCAGTTCTTC. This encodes CASSLIHSSYNEQFF.

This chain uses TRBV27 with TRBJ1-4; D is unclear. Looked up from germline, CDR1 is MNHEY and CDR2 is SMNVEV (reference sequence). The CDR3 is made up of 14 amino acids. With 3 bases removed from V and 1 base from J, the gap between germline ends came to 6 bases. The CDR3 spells CASSLTRTNEKLFF. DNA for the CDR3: TGTGCCAGCAGTTTGACAAGAACTAATGAAAAACTGTTTTTT. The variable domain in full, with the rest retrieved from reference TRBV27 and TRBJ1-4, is EAQVTQNPRYLITVTGKKLTVTCSQNMNHEYMSWYRQDPGLGLRQIYYSMNVEVTDKGDVPEGYKVSRKEKRNFPLILESPSPNQTSLYFCASSLTRTNEKLFFGSGTQLSVL.

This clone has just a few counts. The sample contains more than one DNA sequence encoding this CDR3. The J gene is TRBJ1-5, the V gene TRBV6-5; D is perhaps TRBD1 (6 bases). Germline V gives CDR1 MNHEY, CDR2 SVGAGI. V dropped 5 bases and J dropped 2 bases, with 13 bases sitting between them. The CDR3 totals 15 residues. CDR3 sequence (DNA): TGTGCCAGCAGTCGTACAGGGAACGGCAATCAGCCCCAGCATTTT. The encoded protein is CASSRTGNGNQPQHF.